This TCR beta chain was profiled in a study of T-cell memory formation after mild COVID-19. TCRdb passed the 5' RACE reads through MiXCR, listing each CDR3 protein once. The table lists 14,000 to 15,000 distinct CDR3 sequences, 20% to 25% of them singletons. This CDR3 region has 15 residues. Trimming pared 5 bases from V and 7 bases from J, leaving 20 bases between. Sample: PBMCs or a T cell subset sorted from them (not recorded which). The J gene is TRBJ2-5, the V gene TRBV12-3 or TRBV12-4; either TRBD1 or TRBD2 may fit D (7 bases each). This TCR came from a man between 18 and 29 years old who had mild COVID-19 (a few samples of this study predate the infection). Cell type and time point are not known. The CDR3 loop reads CASSGTTGVGRTQYF. In nucleotides, the CDR3 is TGTGCCAGCAGTGGGACTACAGGGGTGGGGCGGACCCAGTACTTC.